Shown below are 24 T cell receptor beta chains from a single sample sequenced in a study of Tregs in tolerant kidney transplant recipients. Clones were read by immunoSEQ multiplex PCR, and TCRdb kept only the in-frame ones, dropping some. The sample includes 25,000 to 35,000 clones. This sample comprised CD8+ T cells from blood, obtained before the transplant. The receptors originated from a human donor who received a combined kidney and bone marrow transplant.

In the case of this clone: The missing CDR3 end, 3 residues past where the read stops, is filled in from the germline J gene. The V gene is TRBV19, the J gene TRBJ1-1; D gene uncertain. This CDR3 is built from 13 residues. The germline V gene encodes CDR1 LNHDA and CDR2 SQIVND (reference sequence). Trimming left V 3 bases short and J 6 bases short, with 11 bases between. The CDR3 region is CASSMSAGSEAFF. The CDR3 DNA, read in part, is TGTGCCAGTAGTATGTCGGCGGGGTCTGAA.

The sequenced part of the CDR3 DNA is TGTGCCAGTAGCTCGGACAGAGATACG. Translated: CASSSDRDT. In full, the CDR3 is CASSSDRDTQYF. The chain has TRBV19 and TRBJ2-3, with D perhaps TRBD1 (6 bases). The read stops 3 residues short of the end of the CDR3; the missing end is completed from the germline J gene. The V gene's germline CDR1 is LNHDA and CDR2 SQIVND (reference sequence). The V gene lost 6 bases and the J gene lost 5 bases, with 9 bases spanning the gap. The CDR3 covers 12 residues.

Concerning this clone: The missing CDR3 end, 3 residues past where the read stops, is filled in from the germline J gene. The chain links TRBV7-9 to TRBJ2-1; 7 bases are a match to TRBD1. J lost 7 bases, V lost 6 bases, and 9 bases had no gene match. Germline V gives CDR1 SEHNR, CDR2 FQNEAQ (reference sequence). There are 14 residues in the CDR3. CDR3 DNA, as far as it was read: TGTGCCAGCAGGGATTCCGGGACAGATAATGAG. Its translation: CASRDSGTDNE. The CDR3 as a whole reads CASRDSGTDNEQFF.

As for this clone: The sequenced fragment ends 3 residues before the CDR3 boundary, so the rest is inferred from the germline J gene. The chain is built from TRBV5-5 and TRBJ2-7, with D perhaps matching TRBD1 (6 bases). V gave up 2 bases and J gave up 5 bases, with 17 bases separating them. Germline V gene sequence: CDR1 SGHKS, CDR2 YYEKEE (reference sequence). The CDR3 consists of 15 residues. CDR3: CASSLLLNRANEQYF. CDR3 DNA, as far as it was read: TGTGCCAGCAGCTTACTTTTAAACAGGGCAAACGAG.

For this clone: The read terminates 3 residues before the CDR3 end, so the remaining end is supplied by the germline J gene. The gene calls are TRBV6-1 and TRBJ1-5, with D unclear. The germline CDR1 and CDR2 sequences are MNHNS and SASEGT. Trimming pared 3 bases from V and 0 bases from J, leaving 9 bases between. The CDR3 is 15 residues long. CDR3 sequence: CASSDLHYSNQPQHF. The CDR3 DNA, read in part, is TGTGCCAGCAGTGACTTACACTATAGCAATCAGCCC.

The DNA read from the CDR3 is TGTGCCAGCAGCTGGACAGGTAGTAGTTCACCC. The encoded protein is CASSWTGSSSP. The whole CDR3 protein is CASSWTGSSSPLHF. The chain links TRBV5-6 to TRBJ1-6; 7 nucleotides agree with TRBD1. The read finishes 3 residues shy of the CDR3 end, and the germline J gene is used to complete it. V was clipped by 3 bases and J by 9 bases; unmatched bases: 6. Germline V gene data show CDR1 as SGHDT and CDR2 as YYEEEE. This CDR3 has 14 amino acids.

This clone is medium-sized by frequency. Read sequence stops 3 residues before the CDR3 end, and the germline J gene provides the missing end. This rearrangement joins TRBV7-8 to TRBJ1-2; D may be TRBD1 (6 bases). The CDR3 runs to 16 residues. CDR1 SGHVS and CDR2 FQNEAQ come from the germline V gene. The V end lost 1 base, the J end lost 2 bases, and 14 bases lay between the germline ends. The sequenced part of the CDR3 DNA is TGTGCCAGCAGCTTAGAGAGACAGGATCTAAACTATGGC. Translation gives CASSLERQDLNYG. The full CDR3 protein is CASSLERQDLNYGYTF.

Comment on this clone: Read sequence stops 3 residues before the CDR3 end, and the germline J gene provides the missing end. The V and J genes are TRBV7-9 and TRBJ2-2; TRBD1 agrees at 7 bases. The J segment lost 4 bases and the V segment lost 1 base, leaving 3 bases of the junction unmatched. The CDR3 loop spans 15 amino acids. Per the germline V gene, CDR1 is SEHNR and CDR2 is FQNEAQ (reference sequence). Incomplete CDR3 DNA: TGTGCCAGCAGCTTAGGAGGGGGCCTCACCGGGGAG. Its protein is CASSLGGGLTGE. The entire CDR3 reads CASSLGGGLTGELFF.

In the case of this clone: The read stops 3 residues short of the end of the CDR3; the missing end is completed from the germline J gene. The chain couples TRBV19 to TRBJ2-2; D gene ambiguous. The CDR3 is made up of 10 amino acids. The germline CDR1 and CDR2 sequences are LNHDA and SQIVND (reference sequence). V was cut by 6 bases and J by 8 bases, with 4 bases left in between. The chain's CDR3 is CASSRGELFF. CDR3 bases read: TGTGCCAGTAGCAGAGGGGAG.

With regard to this clone: The read stops 3 residues short of the end of the CDR3; the missing end is completed from the germline J gene. The chain employs TRBV30 and TRBJ1-2, with D perhaps TRBD1 (6 bases). Germline V lookup: CDR1 GTSNPN, CDR2 SVGIG (reference sequence). V gave up 8 bases and J gave up 4 bases, with 20 bases separating them. The CDR3 has 14 residues. CDR3 DNA, as far as it was read: TGTGCCGGGAAGGGACATGGGGCCCGCTATGGC. Its translation: CAGKGHGARYG. The full CDR3 sequence reads CAGKGHGARYGYTF.

For this clone: The CDR3 goes on 3 residues after the read ends, and that part is filled in from the germline J gene. J is TRBJ2-3 and V is TRBV7-2, with D maybe TRBD2 (5 bases). Between the trimmed V and J ends, which lost 5 bases and 4 bases, there was a span of 16 bases. This CDR3 is built from 15 residues. Germline CDR1 and CDR2: SGHTA and FQGNSA. Partial CDR3 DNA: TGTGCCAGCAGCCCAAGAGGGCAGTTTGCAGATACG. It codes for CASSPRGQFADT. The whole CDR3 sequence is CASSPRGQFADTQYF.

Of note for this clone: Read sequence stops 3 residues before the CDR3 end, and the germline J gene provides the missing end. V and J are TRBV5-1 and TRBJ2-4, with 11 nucleotides matching TRBD2. The CDR3 has 18 residues. V dropped 0 bases and J dropped 1; count of bases not matched to a gene: 6. Germline lookup yields CDR1 SGHRS and CDR2 YFSETQ. CDR3 amino acids: CASSLAISGGAAKNIQYF. Partial CDR3 DNA: TGCGCCAGCAGCTTGGCCATTAGCGGGGGGGCCGCCAAAAACATT.

On this clone: Read coverage stops 3 residues before the CDR3 terminus; the germline J gene supplies the remainder. The chain links TRBV7-9 to TRBJ2-5; 9 bases fit TRBD1. The trim removed 4 bases at V and 4 bases at J, leaving 4 bases unmatched. Germline values: CDR1 SEHNR, CDR2 FQNEAQ (reference sequence). The CDR3 loop spans 14 amino acids. CDR3 bases read: TGTGCCAGCAGCTCGGGACAGGGAGGAGAGACC. Amino acid sequence: CASSSGQGGET. The entire CDR3 reads CASSSGQGGETQYF.

About this clone: The sequence runs out 3 residues before the end of the CDR3; the remainder is reconstructed from the germline J gene. V usage is TRBV7-9 and J usage is TRBJ2-7; 10 nucleotides line up with TRBD1. CDR3 length: 15 amino acids. Per germline, CDR1 SEHNR and CDR2 FQNEAQ (reference sequence). J gave up 2 bases and V 3 bases, and 4 bases lay outside the gene matches. CDR3: CASSFDRGHPYEQYF. CDR3 DNA (partial): TGTGCCAGCAGCTTCGACAGGGGGCATCCCTACGAG.

Partial CDR3 DNA: TGTGCCAGCAGCTCAACAGGGAATAATCCCTACGAG. The encoded protein is CASSSTGNNPYE. Given in full, the CDR3 is CASSSTGNNPYEQYF. The V call is TRBV5-5, the J call TRBJ2-7; maybe TRBD1 (6 bases). The read ends 3 residues shy of where the CDR3 ends; the end is completed using the germline J gene. With 3 bases removed from V and 2 bases from J, the gap between germline ends came to 15 bases. Germline CDR1 SGHKS, CDR2 YYEKEE (reference sequence). This CDR3 has 15 amino acids. The whole variable domain, remainder taken from reference TRBV5-5 and TRBJ2-7, is DAGVTQSPTHLIKTRGQQVTLRCSPISGHKSVSWYQQVLGQGPQFIFQYYEKEERGRGNFPDRFSARQFPNYSSELNVNALLLGDSALYLCASSSTGNNPYEQYFGPGTRLTVT.

Of note for this clone: The CDR3 end lies 3 residues beyond the end of the read and is filled in from the germline J gene. The chain recombines TRBV7-9 with TRBJ2-5; TRBD1 might be the D (8 bases). Germline CDR1 reads SEHNR; CDR2 reads FQNEAQ (reference sequence). Trimming removed 3 bases at V and 4 bases at J, with 15 bases between. The CDR3 totals 15 residues. Incomplete CDR3 DNA: TGTGCCAGCAGCTTTACAGGGGGGGATTCAGAGACC. Translating gives CASSFTGGDSET. The complete CDR3 protein is CASSFTGGDSETQYF.

Concerning this clone: Sequencing ends 3 residues short of the CDR3 end; the germline J gene provides the rest. This chain links TRBV6-2 or TRBV6-3 with TRBJ2-7; 9 positions agree with TRBD1. Germline CDR1 and CDR2: MNHEY and SVGEGT. Trimming took 0 bases from V and 3 from J; bases not matched to a gene: 3. This CDR3 has 15 residues. CDR3 protein: CASSYSGTGNYEQYF. The part of the CDR3 DNA that was read is TGTGCCAGCAGTTACTCCGGGACAGGGAACTACGAG.

The sequenced part of the CDR3 DNA is TGTGCCAGCAGTCTCAAACCGGGACTAGCGGGAGTCTACGAG. Its protein is CASSLKPGLAGVYE. The whole CDR3 reads CASSLKPGLAGVYEQYF. This chain links TRBV2 with TRBJ2-7; 14 bases match TRBD2. With the read ending 3 residues before the CDR3 end, the germline J gene is used to fill in that end. V lost 5 bases to trimming and J lost 3 bases; unmatched junction nucleotides: 9. Germline values: CDR1 SNHLY, CDR2 FYNNEI. This CDR3 region has 17 residues.

As regards this clone: The DNA ends 3 residues before the CDR3 does, and the rest of the CDR3 is filled in from the germline J gene. The J gene is TRBJ2-2, the V gene TRBV7-7, with a weak D call TRBD1 (6 bases). Germline V gene sequence: CDR1 SSHAT, CDR2 FNYEAQ (reference sequence). V was cut by 5 bases and J by 4 bases, with 17 bases left in between. CDR3 length: 16 residues. The CDR3 loop is CASSPQGGIRTGELFF. The part of the CDR3 DNA that was read is TGTGCCAGCAGCCCCCAAGGGGGTATTCGCACCGGGGAG.

With respect to this clone: With the read ending 3 residues before the CDR3 end, the germline J gene is used to fill in that end. The J gene is TRBJ2-5, the V gene TRBV5-4; D is unclear. This CDR3 comprises 15 residues. Per germline, CDR1 SGHNT and CDR2 YYREEE (reference sequence). V was shortened by 0 bases and J by 5 bases, with 14 bases between the two germline ends. CDR3: CASSLEDQDGETQYF. The CDR3 bases that were read are TGTGCCAGCAGCTTGGAGGATCAAGACGGGGAGACC.

About this clone itself: The sequenced fragment ends 3 residues before the CDR3 boundary, so the rest is inferred from the germline J gene. This chain connects TRBV13 to TRBJ1-2, with 9 bases that match TRBD1. The germline V gene encodes CDR1 PRHDT and CDR2 FYEKMQ (reference sequence). The V and J ends lost 1 base and 3 bases, in that order; junction bases with no gene match: 3. CDR3 length: 15 residues. The part of the CDR3 DNA that was read is TGTGCCAGCAGCTTAGTGGGGGACAGGGACTATGGC. Translation gives CASSLVGDRDYG. The whole CDR3 reads CASSLVGDRDYGYTF.

Concerning this clone itself: The read ends 3 residues before the CDR3 terminus; that terminus is restored from the germline J gene. The J gene is TRBJ2-1, the V gene TRBV7-9; 7 positions match TRBD1. Germline V gene lookup returns CDR1 SEHNR and CDR2 FQNEAQ (reference sequence). The CDR3 length is 15 residues. With V trimmed by 7 bases and J by 3 bases, 9 bases remained unmatched. The DNA read from the CDR3 is TGTGCCAGCAACACAGGGGCAGGGGGCTACAATGAG. Protein product: CASNTGAGGYNE. The complete CDR3 reads CASNTGAGGYNEQFF.

The CDR3 region is CASRGGGTQYF. Incomplete CDR3 DNA: TGTGCCAGCAGGGGAGGGGGGACC. The V call is TRBV2, the J call TRBJ2-5, with D perhaps TRBD2 (7 bases). The read ends 3 residues early relative to the CDR3; the germline J gene fills the gap. The CDR3 is 11 amino acids. Trimming took 6 bases from V and 7 from J, leaving 9 bases between them. CDR1 SNHLY and CDR2 FYNNEI come from the germline V gene.

For this clone: The read stops 3 residues short of the end of the CDR3; the missing end is completed from the germline J gene. J is TRBJ1-1 and V is TRBV5-1, with D perhaps matching TRBD1 (5 bases). Germline V lookup: CDR1 SGHRS, CDR2 YFSETQ. The CDR3 length is 14 residues. The V end was cut by 3 bases, the J end by 4 bases, with 13 bases between. The CDR3 region is CASSSLGGATEAFF. CDR3 DNA, as far as it was read: TGCGCCAGCAGCTCGCTCGGGGGAGCCACTGAA.